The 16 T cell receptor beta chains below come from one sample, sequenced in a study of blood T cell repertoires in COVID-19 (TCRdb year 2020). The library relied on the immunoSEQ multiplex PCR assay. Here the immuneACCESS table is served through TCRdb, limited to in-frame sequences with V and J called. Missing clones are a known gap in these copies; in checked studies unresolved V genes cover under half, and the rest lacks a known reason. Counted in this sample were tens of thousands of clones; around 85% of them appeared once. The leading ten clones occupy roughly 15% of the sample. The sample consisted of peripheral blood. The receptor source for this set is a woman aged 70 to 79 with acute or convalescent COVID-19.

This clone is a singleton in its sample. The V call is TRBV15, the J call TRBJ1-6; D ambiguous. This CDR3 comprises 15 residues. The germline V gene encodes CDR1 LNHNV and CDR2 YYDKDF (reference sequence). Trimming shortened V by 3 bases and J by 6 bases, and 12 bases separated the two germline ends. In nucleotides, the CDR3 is TGTGCCACCAGCAGGAATTCAGCGTTTAATTCACCCCTCCACTTT. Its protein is CATSRNSAFNSPLHF.

CDR3 bases: TGTGCCAGCAGCTTAGGAAGGCACAGGGTTGCTGAAGCTTTCTTT. Its protein is CASSLGRHRVAEAFF. V is TRBV7-8 and J is TRBJ1-1; TRBD1 is a possible D gene (6 bases). The length of the CDR3 is 15 residues. Germline CDR1 reads SGHVS; CDR2 reads FQNEAQ. The ends were cut back, 1 base at V and 6 bases at J, with 15 bases in the middle.

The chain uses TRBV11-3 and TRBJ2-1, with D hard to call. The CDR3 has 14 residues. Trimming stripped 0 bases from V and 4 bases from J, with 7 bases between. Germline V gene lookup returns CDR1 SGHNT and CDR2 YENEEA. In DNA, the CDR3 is TGTGCCAGCAGCTTAGATAACTCTTACAATGAGCAGTTCTTC. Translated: CASSLDNSYNEQFF.

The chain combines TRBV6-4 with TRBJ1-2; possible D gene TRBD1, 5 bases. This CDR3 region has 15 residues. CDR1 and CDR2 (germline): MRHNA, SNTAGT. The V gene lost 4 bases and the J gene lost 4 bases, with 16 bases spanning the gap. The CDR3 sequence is CASSGRQKTIYGYTF. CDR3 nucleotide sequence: TGTGCCAGCAGTGGAAGACAGAAAACGATCTATGGCTACACCTTC.

CDR3: CASSLAERGRGQGGYGYTF. The CDR3 DNA is TGTGCCAGCAGCTTAGCGGAGAGGGGAAGGGGGCAGGGCGGCTATGGCTACACCTTC. This sequence joins TRBV7-8 and TRBJ1-2; 7 bases map to TRBD1. The CDR3 sequence is 19 residues long. Per the germline V gene, CDR1 is SGHVS and CDR2 is FQNEAQ. The V gene end was trimmed by 0 bases and the J gene end by 4 bases; junction bases not matched to a gene: 17. Full variable domain (outside the CDR3, taken from reference TRBV7-8 and TRBJ1-2): GAGVSQSPRYKVAKRGQDVALRCDPISGHVSLFWYQQALGQGPEFLTYFQNEAQLDKSGLPSDRFFAERPEGSVSTLKIQRTQQEDSAVYLCASSLAERGRGQGGYGYTFGSGTRLTVV.

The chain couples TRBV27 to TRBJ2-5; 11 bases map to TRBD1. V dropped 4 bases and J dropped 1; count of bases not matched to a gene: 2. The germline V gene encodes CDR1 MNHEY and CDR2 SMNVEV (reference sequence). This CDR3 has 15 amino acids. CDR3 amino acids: CASSWGQGGQETQYF. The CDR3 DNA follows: TGTGCCAGCAGTTGGGGACAGGGGGGCCAAGAGACCCAGTACTTC.

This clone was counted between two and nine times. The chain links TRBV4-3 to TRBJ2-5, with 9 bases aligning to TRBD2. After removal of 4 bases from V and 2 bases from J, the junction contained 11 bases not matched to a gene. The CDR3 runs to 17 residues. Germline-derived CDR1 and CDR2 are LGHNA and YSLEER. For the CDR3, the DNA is TGCGCCAGCAGCCGCTCGGTGGCTAGCGGGATTCAAGAGACCCAGTACTTC. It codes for CASSRSVASGIQETQYF.

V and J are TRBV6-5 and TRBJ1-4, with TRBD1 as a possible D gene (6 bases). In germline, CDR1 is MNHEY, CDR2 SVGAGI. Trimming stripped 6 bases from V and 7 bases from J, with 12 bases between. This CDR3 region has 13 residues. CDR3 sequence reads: CASRTGSVEKLFF. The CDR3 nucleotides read TGTGCCAGCAGGACAGGTTCAGTTGAAAAACTGTTTTTT.

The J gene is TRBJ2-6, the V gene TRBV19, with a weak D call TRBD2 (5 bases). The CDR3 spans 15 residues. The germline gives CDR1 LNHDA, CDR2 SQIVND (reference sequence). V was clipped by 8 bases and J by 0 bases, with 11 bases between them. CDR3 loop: CASLRRGSGANVLTF. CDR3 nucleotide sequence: TGTGCCAGTCTCCGTCGGGGCTCTGGGGCCAACGTCCTGACTTTC. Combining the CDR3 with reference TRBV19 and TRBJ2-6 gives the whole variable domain DGGITQSPKYLFRKEGQNVTLSCEQNLNHDAMYWYRQDPGQGLRLIYYSQIVNDFQKGDIAEGYSVSREKKESFPLTVTSAQKNPTAFYLCASLRRGSGANVLTFGAGSRLTVL.

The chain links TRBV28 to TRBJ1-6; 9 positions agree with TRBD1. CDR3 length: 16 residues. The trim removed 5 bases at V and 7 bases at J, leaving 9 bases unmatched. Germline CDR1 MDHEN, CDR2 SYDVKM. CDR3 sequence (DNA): TGTGCCAGCAGTGACCGACAGGGGGGGACAAATTCACCCCTCCACTTT. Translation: CASSDRQGGTNSPLHF.

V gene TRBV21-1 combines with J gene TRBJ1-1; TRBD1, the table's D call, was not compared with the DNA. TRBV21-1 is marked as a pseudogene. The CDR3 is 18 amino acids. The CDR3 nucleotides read TGTGCCAGCAGCAAAGGAAGACCAAGTGGGCCTAAGGCCACTGAAGCTTTCTTT. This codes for CASSKGRPSGPKATEAFF.

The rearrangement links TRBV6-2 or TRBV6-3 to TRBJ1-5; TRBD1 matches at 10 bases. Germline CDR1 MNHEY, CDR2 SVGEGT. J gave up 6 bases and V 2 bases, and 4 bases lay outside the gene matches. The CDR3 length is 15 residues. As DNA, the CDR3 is TGTGCCAGCAGTTACGTGACAGGGGGCGGTCAGCCCCAGCATTTT. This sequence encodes CASSYVTGGGQPQHF.

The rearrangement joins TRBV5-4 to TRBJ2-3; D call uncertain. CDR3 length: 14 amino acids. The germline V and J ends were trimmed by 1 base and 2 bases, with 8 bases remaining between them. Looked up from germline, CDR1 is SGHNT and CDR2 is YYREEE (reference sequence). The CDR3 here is CASSLRSNTDTQYF. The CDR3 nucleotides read TGTGCCAGCAGCTTGCGGTCTAACACAGATACGCAGTATTTT.

The CDR3 loop is CASSQDITGLYEQYV. CDR3 nucleotide sequence: TGCGCCAGCAGCCAAGATATTACAGGCCTCTACGAGCAGTACGTC. The chain uses TRBV4-1 and TRBJ2-7; a possible D gene is TRBD1 (5 bases). Per the germline V gene, CDR1 is MGHRA and CDR2 is YSYEKL. V lost 0 bases and J lost 3, with 12 bases in between. This CDR3 contains 15 residues.

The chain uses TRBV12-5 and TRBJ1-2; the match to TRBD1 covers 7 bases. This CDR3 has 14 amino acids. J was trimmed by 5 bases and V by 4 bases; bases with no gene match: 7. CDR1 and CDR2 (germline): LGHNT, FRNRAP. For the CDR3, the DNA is TGTGCTAGTGGTTGGCAGACAGGGACGTATGGCTACACCTTC. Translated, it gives CASGWQTGTYGYTF.

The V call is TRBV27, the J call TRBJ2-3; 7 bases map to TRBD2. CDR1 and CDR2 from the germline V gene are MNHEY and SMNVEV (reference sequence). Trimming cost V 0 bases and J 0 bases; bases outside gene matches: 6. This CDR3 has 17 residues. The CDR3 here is CASSLSGLAVSTDTQYF. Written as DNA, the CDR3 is TGTGCCAGCAGTTTATCAGGGCTAGCGGTGAGCACAGATACGCAGTATTTT.